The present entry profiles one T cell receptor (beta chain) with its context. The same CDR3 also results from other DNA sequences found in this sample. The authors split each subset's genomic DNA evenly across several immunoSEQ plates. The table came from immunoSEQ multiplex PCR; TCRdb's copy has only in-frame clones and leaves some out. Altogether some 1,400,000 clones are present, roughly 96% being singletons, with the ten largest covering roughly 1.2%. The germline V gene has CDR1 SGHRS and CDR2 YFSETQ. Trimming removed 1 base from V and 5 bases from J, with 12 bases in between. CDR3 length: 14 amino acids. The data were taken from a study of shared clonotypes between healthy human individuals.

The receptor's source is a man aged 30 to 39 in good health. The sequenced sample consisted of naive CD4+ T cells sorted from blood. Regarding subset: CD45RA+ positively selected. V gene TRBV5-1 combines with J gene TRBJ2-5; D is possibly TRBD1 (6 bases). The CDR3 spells CASSLQGSGETQYF. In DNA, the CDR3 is TGCGCCAGCAGCTTGCAGGGGTCGGGGGAGACCCAGTACTTC. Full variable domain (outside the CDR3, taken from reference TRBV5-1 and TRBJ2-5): KAGVTQTPRYLIKTRGQQVTLSCSPISGHRSVSWYQQTPGQGLQFLFEYFSETQRNKGNFPGRFSGRQFSNSRSEMNVSTLELGDSALYLCASSLQGSGETQYFGPGTRLLVL.